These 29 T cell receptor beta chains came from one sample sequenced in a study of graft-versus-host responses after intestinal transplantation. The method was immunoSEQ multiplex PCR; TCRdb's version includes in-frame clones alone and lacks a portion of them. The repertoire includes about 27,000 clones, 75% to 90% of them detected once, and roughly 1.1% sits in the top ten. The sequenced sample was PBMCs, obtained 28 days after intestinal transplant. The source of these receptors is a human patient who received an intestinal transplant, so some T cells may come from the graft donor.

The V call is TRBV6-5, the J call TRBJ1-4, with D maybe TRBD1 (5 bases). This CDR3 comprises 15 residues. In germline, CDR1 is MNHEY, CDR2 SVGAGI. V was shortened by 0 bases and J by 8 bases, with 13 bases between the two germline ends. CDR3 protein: CASSYSSGIEEKLFF. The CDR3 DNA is TGTGCCAGCAGTTACTCGTCAGGGATTGAGGAAAAACTGTTTTTT.

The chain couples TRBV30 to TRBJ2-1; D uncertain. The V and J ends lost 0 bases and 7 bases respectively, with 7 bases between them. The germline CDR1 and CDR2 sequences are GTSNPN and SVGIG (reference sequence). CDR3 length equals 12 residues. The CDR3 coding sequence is TGTGCCTGGAGTGTAATTGGTAATGAGCAGTTCTTC. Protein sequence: CAWSVIGNEQFF. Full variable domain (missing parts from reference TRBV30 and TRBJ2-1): SQTIHQWPATLVQPVGSPLSLECTVEGTSNPNLYWYRQAAGRGLQLLFYSVGIGQISSEVPQNLSASRPQDRQFILSSKKLLLSDSGFYLCAWSVIGNEQFFGPGTRLTVL.

The CDR3, as DNA: TGTGCCAGCAGTGAAGAGCGGGCGGGGCCCTACGAGCAGTACTTC. As protein: CASSEERAGPYEQYF. The chain employs TRBV6-1 and TRBJ2-7, with TRBD2 as a possible D gene (6 bases). Trimming took off 1 base at V and 2 bases at J, with 12 bases between the two ends. There are 15 residues in the CDR3. CDR1 and CDR2 from the germline V gene are MNHNS and SASEGT.

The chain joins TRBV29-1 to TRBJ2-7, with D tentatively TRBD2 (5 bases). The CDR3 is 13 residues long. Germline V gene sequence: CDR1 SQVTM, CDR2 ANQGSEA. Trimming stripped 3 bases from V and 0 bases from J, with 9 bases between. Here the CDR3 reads CSVEEGSSYEQYF. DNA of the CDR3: TGCAGCGTTGAGGAAGGGAGCTCCTACGAGCAGTACTTC.

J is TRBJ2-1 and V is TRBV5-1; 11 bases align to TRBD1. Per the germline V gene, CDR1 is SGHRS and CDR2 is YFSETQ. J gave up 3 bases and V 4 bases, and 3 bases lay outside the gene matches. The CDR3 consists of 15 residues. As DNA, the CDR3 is TGCGCCAGCAGCCCCGGGACAGGGGGCTACAATGAGCAGTTCTTC. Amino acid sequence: CASSPGTGGYNEQFF.

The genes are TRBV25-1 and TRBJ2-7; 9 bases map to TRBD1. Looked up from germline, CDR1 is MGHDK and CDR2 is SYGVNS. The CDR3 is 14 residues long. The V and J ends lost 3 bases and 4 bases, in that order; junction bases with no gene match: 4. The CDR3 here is CASSDPGTGYEQYF. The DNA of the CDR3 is TGTGCCAGCAGTGATCCGGGGACAGGGTACGAGCAGTACTTC.

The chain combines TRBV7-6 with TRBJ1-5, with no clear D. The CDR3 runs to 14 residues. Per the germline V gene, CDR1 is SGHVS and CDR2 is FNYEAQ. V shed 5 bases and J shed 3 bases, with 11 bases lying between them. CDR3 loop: CASSLGGVNQPQHF. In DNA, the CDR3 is TGTGCCAGCAGCCTAGGCGGGGTCAATCAGCCCCAGCATTTT.

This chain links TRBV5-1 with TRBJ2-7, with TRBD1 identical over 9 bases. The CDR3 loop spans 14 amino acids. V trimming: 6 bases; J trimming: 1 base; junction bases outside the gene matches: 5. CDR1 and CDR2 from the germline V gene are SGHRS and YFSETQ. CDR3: CASNDGTGSYEQYF. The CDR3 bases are TGCGCCAGCAATGATGGGACAGGGTCCTACGAGCAGTACTTC.

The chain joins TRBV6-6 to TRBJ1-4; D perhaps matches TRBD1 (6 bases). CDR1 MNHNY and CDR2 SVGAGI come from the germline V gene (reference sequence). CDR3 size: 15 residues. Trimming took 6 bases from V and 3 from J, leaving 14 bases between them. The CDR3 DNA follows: TGTGCCAGCAGGGAGAGGGGGAACTCTAATGAAAAACTGTTTTTT. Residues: CASRERGNSNEKLFF.

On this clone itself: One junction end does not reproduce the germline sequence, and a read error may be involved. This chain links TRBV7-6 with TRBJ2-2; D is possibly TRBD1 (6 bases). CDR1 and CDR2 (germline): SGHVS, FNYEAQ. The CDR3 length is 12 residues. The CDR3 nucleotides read TGTGCCAGCAGCTCCACTAACAGGGAACTGTTTTTT. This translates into CASSSTNRELFF. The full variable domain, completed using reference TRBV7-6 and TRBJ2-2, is GAGVSQSPRYKVTKRGQDVALRCDPISGHVSLYWYRQALGQGPEFLTYFNYEAQQDKSGLPNDRFSAERPEGSISTLTIQRTEQRDSAMYRCASSSTNRELFFGEGSRLTVL.

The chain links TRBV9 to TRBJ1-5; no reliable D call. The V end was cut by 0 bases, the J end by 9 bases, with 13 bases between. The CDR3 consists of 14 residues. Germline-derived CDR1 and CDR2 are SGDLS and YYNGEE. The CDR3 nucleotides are TGTGCCAGCAGCGTAGAAGTCGGGGTAAGGCCCCAGCATTTT. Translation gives CASSVEVGVRPQHF.

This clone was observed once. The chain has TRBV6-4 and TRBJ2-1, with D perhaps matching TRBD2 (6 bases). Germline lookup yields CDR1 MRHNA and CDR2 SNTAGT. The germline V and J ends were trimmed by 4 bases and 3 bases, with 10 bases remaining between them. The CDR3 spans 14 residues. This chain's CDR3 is CASSASVDYNEQFF. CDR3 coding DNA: TGTGCCAGCAGTGCTAGCGTGGACTACAATGAGCAGTTCTTC.

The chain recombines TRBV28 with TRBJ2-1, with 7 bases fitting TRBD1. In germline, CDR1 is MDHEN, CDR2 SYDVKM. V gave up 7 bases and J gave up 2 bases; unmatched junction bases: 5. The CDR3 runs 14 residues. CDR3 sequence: CASKTGTAYNEQFF. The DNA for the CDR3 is TGTGCCAGCAAAACGGGGACAGCCTACAATGAGCAGTTCTTC.

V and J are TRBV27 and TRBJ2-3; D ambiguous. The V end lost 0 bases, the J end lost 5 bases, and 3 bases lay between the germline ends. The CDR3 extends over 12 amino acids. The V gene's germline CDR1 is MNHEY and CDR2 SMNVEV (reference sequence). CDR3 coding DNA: TGTGCCAGCAGTTTATCTGGAGATACGCAGTATTTT. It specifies CASSLSGDTQYF.

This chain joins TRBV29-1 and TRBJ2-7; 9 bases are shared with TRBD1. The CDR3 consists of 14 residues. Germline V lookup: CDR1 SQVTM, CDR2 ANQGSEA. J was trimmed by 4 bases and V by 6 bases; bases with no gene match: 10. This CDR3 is CSVNRGPPEYEQYF. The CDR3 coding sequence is TGCAGCGTCAACAGGGGGCCGCCCGAGTACGAGCAGTACTTC.

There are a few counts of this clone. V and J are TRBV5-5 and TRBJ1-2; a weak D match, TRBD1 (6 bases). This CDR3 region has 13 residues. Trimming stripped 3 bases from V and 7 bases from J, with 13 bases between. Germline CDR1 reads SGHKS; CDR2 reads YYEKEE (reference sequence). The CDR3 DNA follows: TGTGCCAGCAGCTGGGGCACAGGGTCTGGCTACACCTTC. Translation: CASSWGTGSGYTF.

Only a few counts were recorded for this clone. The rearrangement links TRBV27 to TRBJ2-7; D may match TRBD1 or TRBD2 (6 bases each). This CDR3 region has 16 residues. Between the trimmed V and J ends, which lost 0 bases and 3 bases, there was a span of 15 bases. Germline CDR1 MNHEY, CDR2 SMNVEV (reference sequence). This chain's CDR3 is CASSLSWGAIFYEQYF. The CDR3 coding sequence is TGTGCCAGCAGTTTATCGTGGGGGGCCATTTTCTACGAGCAGTACTTC.

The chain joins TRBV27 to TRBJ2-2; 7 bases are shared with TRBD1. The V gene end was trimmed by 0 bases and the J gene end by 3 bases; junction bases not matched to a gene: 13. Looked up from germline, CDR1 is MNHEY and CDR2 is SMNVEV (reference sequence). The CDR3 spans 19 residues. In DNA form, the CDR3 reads TGTGCCAGCAGTTTATCCAAGACAGGGAAGCTAACGGACACCGGGGAGCTGTTTTTT. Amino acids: CASSLSKTGKLTDTGELFF.

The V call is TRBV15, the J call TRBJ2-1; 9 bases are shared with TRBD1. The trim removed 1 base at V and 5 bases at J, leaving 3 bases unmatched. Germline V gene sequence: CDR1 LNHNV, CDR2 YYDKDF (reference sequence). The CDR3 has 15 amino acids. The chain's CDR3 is CATSRAGTGNNEQFF. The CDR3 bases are TGTGCCACCAGCAGAGCCGGGACAGGGAACAATGAGCAGTTCTTC.

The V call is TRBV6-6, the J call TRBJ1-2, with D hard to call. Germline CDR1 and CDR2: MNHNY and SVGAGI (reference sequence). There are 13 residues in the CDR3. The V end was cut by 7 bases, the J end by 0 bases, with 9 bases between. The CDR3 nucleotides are TGTGCCAGCAATGACGGAGCTAACTATGGCTACACCTTC. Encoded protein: CASNDGANYGYTF.

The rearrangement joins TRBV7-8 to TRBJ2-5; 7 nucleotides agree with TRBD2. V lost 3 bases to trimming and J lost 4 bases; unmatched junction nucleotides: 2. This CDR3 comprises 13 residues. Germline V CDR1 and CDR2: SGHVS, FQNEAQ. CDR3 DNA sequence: TGTGCCAGCAGCTTGGGAGGGAGAGAGACCCAGTACTTC. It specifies CASSLGGRETQYF.

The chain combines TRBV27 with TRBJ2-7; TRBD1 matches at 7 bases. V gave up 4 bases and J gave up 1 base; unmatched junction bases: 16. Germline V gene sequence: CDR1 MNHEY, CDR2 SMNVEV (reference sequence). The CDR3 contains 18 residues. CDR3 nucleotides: TGTGCCAGCAGTTCCCGAGAAGGGGGCCTTTCTGTTTCCTACGAGCAGTACTTC. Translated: CASSSREGGLSVSYEQYF.

DNA for the CDR3: TGTGCCAGCAAGGGTGGACAGGGGGTCTGGCAAGGCAATCAGCCCCAGCATTTT. Amino acid sequence: CASKGGQGVWQGNQPQHF. The rearrangement joins TRBV6-4 to TRBJ1-5, with 10 nucleotides matching TRBD1. Germline V gives CDR1 MRHNA, CDR2 SNTAGT. CDR3 size: 18 residues. V lost 7 bases and J lost 2; bases outside the gene matches: 14.

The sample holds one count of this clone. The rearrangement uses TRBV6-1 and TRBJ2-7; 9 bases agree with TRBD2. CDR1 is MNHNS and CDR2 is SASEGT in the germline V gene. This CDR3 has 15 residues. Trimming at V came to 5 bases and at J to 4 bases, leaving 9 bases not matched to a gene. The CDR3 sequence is CASSPLTSGAYEQYF. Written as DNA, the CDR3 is TGTGCCAGCAGTCCTCTGACTAGCGGAGCTTACGAGCAGTACTTC.

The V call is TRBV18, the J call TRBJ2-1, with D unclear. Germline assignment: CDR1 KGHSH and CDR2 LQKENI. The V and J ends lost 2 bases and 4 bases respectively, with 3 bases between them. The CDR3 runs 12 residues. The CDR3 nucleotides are TGTGCCAGCTCACCAAGTTACAATGAGCAGTTCTTC. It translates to CASSPSYNEQFF.

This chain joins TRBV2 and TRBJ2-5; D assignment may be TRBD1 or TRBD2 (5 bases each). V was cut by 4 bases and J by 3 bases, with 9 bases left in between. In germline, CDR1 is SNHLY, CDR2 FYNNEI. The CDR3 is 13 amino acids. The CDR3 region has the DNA TGTGCCAGCAGTGGCCGGGGCGAAGAGACCCAGTACTTC. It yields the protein CASSGRGEETQYF.

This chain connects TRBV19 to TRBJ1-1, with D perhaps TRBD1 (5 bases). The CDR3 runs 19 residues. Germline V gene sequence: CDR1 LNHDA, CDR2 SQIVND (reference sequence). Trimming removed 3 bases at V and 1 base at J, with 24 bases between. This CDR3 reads CASSIGRRGRREQNTEAFF. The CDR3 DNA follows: TGTGCCAGTAGTATTGGGCGGAGGGGCAGGCGGGAACAGAACACTGAAGCTTTCTTT.

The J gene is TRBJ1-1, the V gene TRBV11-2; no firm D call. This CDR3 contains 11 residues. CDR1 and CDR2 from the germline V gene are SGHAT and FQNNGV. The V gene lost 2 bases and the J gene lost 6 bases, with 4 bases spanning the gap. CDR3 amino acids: CASSLRSEAFF. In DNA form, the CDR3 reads TGTGCCAGCAGCTTAAGGTCTGAAGCTTTCTTT.

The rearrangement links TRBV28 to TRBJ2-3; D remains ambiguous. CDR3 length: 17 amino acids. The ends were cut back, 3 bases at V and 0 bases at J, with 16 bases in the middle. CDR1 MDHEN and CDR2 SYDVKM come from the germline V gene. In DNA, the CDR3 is TGTGCCAGCAGTTTTGGGTTGGTTGCGGTTAGCACAGATACGCAGTATTTT. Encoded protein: CASSFGLVAVSTDTQYF.